The 26 T cell receptor beta chains below were found in one sample sequenced in a study of HIV-infected children after antiretroviral therapy interruption. A 3' RACE protocol on RNA, with unique molecular identifiers, produced the TCR library. Via MiXCR, TCRdb re-called the 3' RACE reads, giving one row per CDR3 protein. Of roughly 46,000 distinct CDR3 sequences listed, roughly 4% are singletons. Noted treatment: PENTA 11 planned treatment interruption arm or continuous ART arm. The starting material was CD45RA+ CD4+ T cells from PBMCs, pooled from several time points, obtained from a donor given antiretroviral therapy, either interrupted or continuous. Indicated subset: naive CD4+ CD45RA+ CD45RO- T cells. These receptors were collected from a pool of human donors with HIV.

This clonotype was seen only a few times. This chain joins TRBV5-1 and TRBJ2-3; 10 positions match TRBD2. Germline V gene data show CDR1 as SGHRS and CDR2 as YFSETQ. V gave up 3 bases and J gave up 2 bases; unmatched junction bases: 9. This CDR3 has 17 amino acids. The CDR3 protein is CASSSTSSGGITDTQYF. The CDR3 region has the DNA TGCGCCAGCAGCTCGACCTCTAGCGGGGGTATCACAGATACGCAGTATTTT.

The V gene is TRBV11-1, the J gene TRBJ2-2; the D gene could be TRBD1 or TRBD2 (5 bases each). There are 14 residues in the CDR3. Trimming left V 3 bases short and J 6 bases short, with 11 bases between. Germline values: CDR1 SGHAT, CDR2 FQDESV (reference sequence). CDR3 in DNA: TGTGCCAGCAGCTTGGGGACCGGGCCCGGGGAGCTGTTTTTT. The encoded protein is CASSLGTGPGELFF.

In this sample, this clonotype turned up many times. V is TRBV11-3 and J is TRBJ2-5; 7 bases line up with TRBD2. V gave up 5 bases and J gave up 5 bases; unmatched junction bases: 14. Germline V gene data show CDR1 as SGHNT and CDR2 as YENEEA. This CDR3 comprises 16 residues. The CDR3 sequence: CASSPWALQGGETQYF. The CDR3 bases are TGTGCCAGCAGCCCCTGGGCGTTGCAGGGAGGGGAGACCCAGTACTTC.

This rearrangement joins TRBV2 to TRBJ2-1; D uncertain. V dropped 7 bases and J dropped 10 bases, with 5 bases sitting between them. The CDR3 length is 9 residues. The germline V gene encodes CDR1 SNHLY and CDR2 FYNNEI. The CDR3 DNA reads TGTGCCAGCAAGTCGGAGCAGTTCTTC. Translation gives CASKSEQFF.

Many counts were recorded for this clonotype. This chain joins TRBV5-8 and TRBJ1-5; D not resolved. The CDR3 has 15 amino acids. The V end lost 1 base, the J end lost 3 bases, and 11 bases lay between the germline ends. Germline V gives CDR1 SGHTS, CDR2 YDEGEE. The DNA for the CDR3 is TGTGCCAGCAGCTTGTTAGGGCAGGACAATCAGCCCCAGCATTTT. This gives the protein CASSLLGQDNQPQHF. The complete variable domain, with remaining parts taken from reference TRBV5-8 and TRBJ1-5, reads EAGVTQSPTHLIKTRGQQATLRCSPISGHTSVYWYQQALGLGLQFLLWYDEGEERNRGNFPPRFSGRQFPNYSSELNVNALELEDSALYLCASSLLGQDNQPQHFGDGTRLSIL.

This clonotype was observed at least ten times. The CDR3 nucleotides are TGTGCCAGCAGCTTAGGCAGGGGGCTCGGCGAGCAGTACTTC. Translation gives CASSLGRGLGEQYF. The chain is built from TRBV11-2 and TRBJ2-7; 8 nucleotides match TRBD1. This CDR3 contains 14 residues. V dropped 1 base and J dropped 6; count of bases not matched to a gene: 5. The germline V gene encodes CDR1 SGHAT and CDR2 FQNNGV.

This clonotype was picked up many times. The gene calls are TRBV28 and TRBJ1-2; D may be TRBD1 (5 bases). The CDR3 is 14 amino acids. V was cut by 7 bases and J by 4 bases, with 16 bases left in between. CDR1 and CDR2 (germline): MDHEN, SYDVKM. The DNA for the CDR3 is TGTGCCAGCACTGGGCAGGGTATGGTCTATGGCTACACCTTC. It specifies CASTGQGMVYGYTF.

The chain recombines TRBV6-9 with TRBJ1-5, with unresolved D. Trimming took 8 bases from V and 3 from J, leaving 14 bases between them. In germline, CDR1 is MNHGY, CDR2 SVAAGI. The CDR3 is 14 amino acids. The CDR3 here is CASAGQVDNQPQHF. Written as DNA, the CDR3 is TGTGCCAGCGCCGGGCAGGTCGACAATCAGCCCCAGCATTTT.

This chain joins TRBV10-3 and TRBJ1-1; D is uncertain. Germline V gives CDR1 ENHRY, CDR2 SYGVKD. Trimming removed 3 bases at V and 5 bases at J, with 10 bases between. CDR3 length: 13 amino acids. The CDR3 coding sequence is TGTGCCATCAGTGACCCGGGAGGTACTGAAGCTTTCTTT. It codes for CAISDPGGTEAFF.

This clonotype was seen at least ten times. This chain joins TRBV6-1 and TRBJ1-1; 10 bases are shared with TRBD1. The V gene end was trimmed by 7 bases and the J gene end by 3 bases; junction bases not matched to a gene: 8. CDR1 MNHNS and CDR2 SASEGT come from the germline V gene. This CDR3 is 15 amino acids long. CDR3 in amino acids: CASKEMGQGHTEAFF. The CDR3 DNA follows: TGTGCCAGCAAGGAGATGGGACAGGGGCACACTGAAGCTTTCTTT.

This clonotype was seen repeatedly, ten times or more. This chain links TRBV5-1 with TRBJ2-3, with D uncertain. Trimming left V 2 bases short and J 0 bases short, with 7 bases between. Germline values: CDR1 SGHRS, CDR2 YFSETQ. The CDR3 consists of 14 residues. CDR3 in amino acids: CASSFGTSTDTQYF. The CDR3 DNA sequence: TGCGCCAGCAGCTTCGGTACCAGCACAGATACGCAGTATTTT.

V usage is TRBV21-1 and J usage is TRBJ1-5. TRBV21-1 is classified as a pseudogene. This CDR3 comprises 14 residues. The CDR3 sequence is CASLASGPNQPQHF. In DNA, the CDR3 is TGTGCCAGCTTGGCCTCAGGGCCCAATCAGCCCCAGCATTTT.

At least ten counts were recorded for this clonotype. The chain joins TRBV2 to TRBJ1-1; D is unresolved. The CDR3 sequence is 10 residues long. Trimming pared 1 base from V and 8 bases from J, leaving 2 bases between. Germline assignment: CDR1 SNHLY and CDR2 FYNNEI. The CDR3 DNA follows: TGTGCCAGCAGTGAAGGGGAAGCTTTCTTT. Its translation is CASSEGEAFF.

In its sample, this clonotype was seen many times. The V and J genes are TRBV11-1 and TRBJ1-1, with 7 bases that match TRBD1. The V gene end was trimmed by 6 bases and the J gene end by 6 bases; junction bases not matched to a gene: 7. CDR1 is SGHAT, CDR2 FQDESV, per germline (reference sequence). CDR3 length: 13 residues. CDR3 in amino acids: CASRIDREAEAFF. For the CDR3, the DNA is TGTGCCAGCAGGATCGACAGGGAAGCTGAAGCTTTCTTT.

The sample holds many counts of this clonotype. Relative to the germline gene, one junction end is altered; a read error may explain this. The chain employs TRBV12-3 or TRBV12-4 and TRBJ2-4, with D possibly TRBD1 on 5 matching bases. The CDR3 runs to 14 residues. CDR3: CASSLQDSQNTLYF. CDR3 coding DNA: TGTGCAAGCAGCCTACAGGATAGTCAAAACACCTTGTACTTT.

This clonotype has at least ten counts. V and J are TRBV12-5 and TRBJ2-3; D gene ambiguous. This CDR3 is 16 amino acids long. The germline V and J ends were trimmed by 0 bases and 0 bases, with 10 bases remaining between them. From germline, CDR1 is LGHNT and CDR2 FRNRAP. In DNA, the CDR3 is TGTGCTAGTGGTTTGGTACACACTTCCAGCACAGATACGCAGTATTTT. This gives the protein CASGLVHTSSTDTQYF.

The V gene is TRBV3-1, the J gene TRBJ2-7, with 9 bases aligning to TRBD1. Germline trimming cut 5 bases from V and 4 bases from J; bases unmatched to any gene: 6. CDR3 length: 14 residues. Germline loops: CDR1 LGHDT, CDR2 YNNKEL (reference sequence). The CDR3 sequence: CASSSKGQGYEQYF. The CDR3 DNA reads TGTGCCAGCAGCTCCAAGGGACAGGGATACGAGCAGTACTTC.

This clonotype was seen at least ten times. This sequence joins TRBV5-1 and TRBJ1-3; D remains ambiguous. Trimming cost V 3 bases and J 0 bases, with 7 bases left between them. The CDR3 runs to 14 residues. The V gene's germline CDR1 is SGHRS and CDR2 YFSETQ. CDR3 in amino acids: CASSSGSSGNTIYF. The CDR3 DNA reads TGCGCCAGCAGCTCCGGTAGCTCTGGAAACACCATATATTTT. Supplemented by reference TRBV5-1 and TRBJ1-3, the full variable domain reads KAGVTQTPRYLIKTRGQQVTLSCSPISGHRSVSWYQQTPGQGLQFLFEYFSETQRNKGNFPGRFSGRQFSNSRSEMNVSTLELGDSALYLCASSSGSSGNTIYFGEGSWLTVV.

This clonotype was seen only a few times. The genes are TRBV10-3 and TRBJ2-5; 9 nucleotides match TRBD2. The junction had 4 bases not matched to a gene; V was cut back by 0 bases and J by 2 bases. The CDR3 contains 16 residues. In germline, CDR1 is ENHRY, CDR2 SYGVKD. CDR3 DNA sequence: TGTGCCATCAGTGAGTCTCGGCTAGCGGGGCAAGAGACCCAGTACTTC. Residues: CAISESRLAGQETQYF.

This clonotype was observed at least ten times. CDR3 residues: CASSAQGAMEKLFF. Written as DNA, the CDR3 is TGTGCCAGCAGCGCCCAGGGGGCAATGGAAAAACTGTTTTTT. The chain is built from TRBV11-3 and TRBJ1-4; TRBD1 aligns across 8 bases. Losses at the gene ends were 5 bases for V and 8 bases for J; bases not matched to a gene: 7. CDR3 length equals 14 residues. The germline V gene encodes CDR1 SGHNT and CDR2 YENEEA.

In this sample, this clonotype turned up many times. The rearrangement joins TRBV2 to TRBJ1-3, with TRBD1 matching 12 bases. J gave up 8 bases and V 7 bases, and 9 bases lay outside the gene matches. Germline V gene sequence: CDR1 SNHLY, CDR2 FYNNEI. The CDR3 is 15 residues long. The CDR3 spells CASTPGGQGADTIYF. The CDR3 DNA follows: TGTGCCAGCACTCCAGGGGGACAGGGGGCGGACACCATATATTTT.

This clonotype has a count of ten or more. The chain joins TRBV29-1 to TRBJ2-1, with a possible D match to TRBD2 (6 bases). The CDR3 loop spans 15 amino acids. V was trimmed by 7 bases and J by 6 bases, leaving 22 bases between them. Germline loops: CDR1 SQVTM, CDR2 ANQGSEA. CDR3 residues: CSGNELAQPPNEQFF. The CDR3 DNA reads as TGCAGCGGGAACGAACTAGCCCAACCCCCCAATGAGCAGTTCTTC.

This clonotype was recorded many times. V and J are TRBV5-1 and TRBJ2-7, with unresolved D. This CDR3 comprises 13 residues. Germline V gene data show CDR1 as SGHRS and CDR2 as YFSETQ. V was shortened by 0 bases and J by 7 bases, with 11 bases between the two germline ends. The CDR3 sequence: CASSLGPKGEQYF. The CDR3 nucleotides read TGCGCCAGCAGCTTGGGGCCAAAGGGAGAGCAGTACTTC.

In its sample, this clonotype was seen many times. V usage is TRBV29-1 and J usage is TRBJ1-2, with 9 positions matching TRBD1. The CDR3 runs to 13 residues. V lost 5 bases to trimming and J lost 7 bases; unmatched junction nucleotides: 8. In germline, CDR1 is SQVTM, CDR2 ANQGSEA. The CDR3 is CSVTLQGALGYTF. CDR3 DNA sequence: TGCAGCGTTACCCTACAGGGGGCCCTTGGCTACACCTTC.

This clonotype was counted at least ten times. J is TRBJ1-4 and V is TRBV19; D ambiguous. The germline V and J ends were trimmed by 6 bases and 2 bases, with 13 bases remaining between them. Germline assignment: CDR1 LNHDA and CDR2 SQIVND (reference sequence). The CDR3 runs to 15 residues. The CDR3 DNA sequence: TGTGCCAGTAGCAAGACTCGACGTACTAATGAAAAACTGTTTTTT. Translation gives CASSKTRRTNEKLFF.

This clonotype was counted between two and nine times. The chain combines TRBV4-2 with TRBJ1-4, with D unclear. Per germline, CDR1 LGHNA and CDR2 YNFKEQ. V lost 4 bases to trimming and J lost 6 bases, with 9 bases between them. This CDR3 comprises 13 residues. The CDR3 spells CASSRPSDEKLFF. Written as DNA, the CDR3 is TGTGCCAGCAGCCGTCCCTCGGATGAAAAACTGTTTTTT.